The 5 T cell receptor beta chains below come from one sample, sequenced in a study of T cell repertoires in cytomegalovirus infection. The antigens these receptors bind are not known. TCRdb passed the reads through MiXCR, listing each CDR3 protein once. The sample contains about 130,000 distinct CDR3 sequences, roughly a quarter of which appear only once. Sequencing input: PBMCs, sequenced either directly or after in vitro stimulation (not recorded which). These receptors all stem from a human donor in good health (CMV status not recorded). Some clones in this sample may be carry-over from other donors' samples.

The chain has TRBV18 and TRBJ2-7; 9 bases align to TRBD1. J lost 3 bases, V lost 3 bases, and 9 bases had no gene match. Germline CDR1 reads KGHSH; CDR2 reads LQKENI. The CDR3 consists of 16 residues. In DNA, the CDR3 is TGTGCCAGCTCACCCCCGGGACAGGGTGGGGTCTACGAGCAGTACTTC. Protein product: CASSPPGQGGVYEQYF.

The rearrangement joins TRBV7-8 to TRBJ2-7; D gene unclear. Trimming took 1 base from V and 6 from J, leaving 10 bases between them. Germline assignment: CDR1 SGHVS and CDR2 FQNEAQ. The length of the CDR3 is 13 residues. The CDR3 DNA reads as TGTGCCAGCAGCTTAGGTAGTTTGGGCGAGCAGTACTTC. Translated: CASSLGSLGEQYF.

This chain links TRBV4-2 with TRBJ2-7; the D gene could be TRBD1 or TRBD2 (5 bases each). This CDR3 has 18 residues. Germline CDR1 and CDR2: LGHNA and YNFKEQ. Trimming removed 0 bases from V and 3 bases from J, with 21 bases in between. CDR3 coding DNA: TGTGCCAGCAGCCAAGACATCGGGACGGGAACGTTTAGCTACGAGCAGTACTTC. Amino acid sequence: CASSQDIGTGTFSYEQYF.

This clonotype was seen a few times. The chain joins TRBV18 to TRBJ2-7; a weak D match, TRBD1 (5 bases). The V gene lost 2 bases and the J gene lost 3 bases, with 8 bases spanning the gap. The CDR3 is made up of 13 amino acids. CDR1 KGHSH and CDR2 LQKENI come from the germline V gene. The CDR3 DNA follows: TGTGCCAGCTCACCAGCAGGGATCTACGAGCAGTACTTC. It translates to CASSPAGIYEQYF.

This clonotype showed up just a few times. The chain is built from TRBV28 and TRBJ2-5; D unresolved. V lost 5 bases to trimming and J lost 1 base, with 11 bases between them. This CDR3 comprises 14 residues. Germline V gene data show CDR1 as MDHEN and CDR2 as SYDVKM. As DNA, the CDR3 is TGTGCCAGCAGTGCTGGGCTCGCCCAAGAGACCCAGTACTTC. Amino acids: CASSAGLAQETQYF. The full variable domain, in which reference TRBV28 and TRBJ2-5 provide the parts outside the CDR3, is DVKVTQSSRYLVKRTGEKVFLECVQDMDHENMFWYRQDPGLGLRLIYFSYDVKMKEKGDIPEGYSVSREKKERFSLILESASTNQTSMYLCASSAGLAQETQYFGPGTRLLVL.